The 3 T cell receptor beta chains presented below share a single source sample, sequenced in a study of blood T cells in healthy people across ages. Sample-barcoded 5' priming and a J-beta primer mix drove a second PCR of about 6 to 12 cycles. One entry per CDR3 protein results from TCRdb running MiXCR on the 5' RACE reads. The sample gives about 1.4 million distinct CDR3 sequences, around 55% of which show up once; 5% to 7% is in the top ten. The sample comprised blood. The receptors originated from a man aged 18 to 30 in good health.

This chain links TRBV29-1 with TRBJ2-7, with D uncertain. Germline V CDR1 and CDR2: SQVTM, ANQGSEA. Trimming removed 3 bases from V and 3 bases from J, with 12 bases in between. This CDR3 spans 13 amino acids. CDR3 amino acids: CSVEAAHDYEQYF. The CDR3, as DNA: TGCAGCGTTGAGGCAGCCCACGACTACGAGCAGTACTTC.

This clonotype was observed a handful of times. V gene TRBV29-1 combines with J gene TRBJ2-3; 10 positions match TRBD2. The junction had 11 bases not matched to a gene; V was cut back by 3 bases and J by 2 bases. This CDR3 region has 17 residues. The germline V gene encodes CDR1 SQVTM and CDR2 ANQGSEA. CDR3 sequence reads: CSVDRTSGSLLTDTQYF. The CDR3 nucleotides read TGCAGCGTTGACCGGACTAGCGGTTCCCTTCTCACAGATACGCAGTATTTT.

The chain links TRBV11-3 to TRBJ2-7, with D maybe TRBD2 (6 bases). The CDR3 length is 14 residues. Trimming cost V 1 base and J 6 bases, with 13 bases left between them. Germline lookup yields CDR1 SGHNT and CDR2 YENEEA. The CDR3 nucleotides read TGTGCCAGCAGCTTAGGTCCAGGGAGGAGCGAGCAGTACTTC. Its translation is CASSLGPGRSEQYF.